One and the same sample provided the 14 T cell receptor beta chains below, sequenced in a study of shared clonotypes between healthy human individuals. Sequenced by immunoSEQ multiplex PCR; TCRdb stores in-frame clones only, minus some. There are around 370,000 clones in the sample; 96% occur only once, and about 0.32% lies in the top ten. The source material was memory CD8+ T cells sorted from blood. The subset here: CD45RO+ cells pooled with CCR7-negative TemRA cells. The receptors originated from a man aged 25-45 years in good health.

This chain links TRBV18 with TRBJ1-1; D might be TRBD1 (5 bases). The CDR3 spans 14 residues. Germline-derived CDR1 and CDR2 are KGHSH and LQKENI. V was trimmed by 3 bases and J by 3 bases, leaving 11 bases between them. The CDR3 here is CASSPQGRDTEAFF. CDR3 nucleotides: TGTGCCAGCTCACCGCAGGGTAGAGACACTGAAGCTTTCTTT.

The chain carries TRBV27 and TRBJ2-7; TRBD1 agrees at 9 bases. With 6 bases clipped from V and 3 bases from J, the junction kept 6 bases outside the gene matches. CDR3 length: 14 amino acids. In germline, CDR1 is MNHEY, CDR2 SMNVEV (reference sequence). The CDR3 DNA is TGTGCCAGCAGCCGGACAGGGGACCGCTACGAGCAGTACTTC. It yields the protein CASSRTGDRYEQYF.

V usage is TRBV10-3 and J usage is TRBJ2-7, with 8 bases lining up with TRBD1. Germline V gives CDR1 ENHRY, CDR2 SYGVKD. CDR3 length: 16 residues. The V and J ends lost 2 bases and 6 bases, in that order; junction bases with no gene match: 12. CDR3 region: CAISEPDRGPVCEQYF. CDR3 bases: TGTGCCATCAGTGAGCCCGACAGGGGTCCTGTCTGCGAGCAGTACTTC.

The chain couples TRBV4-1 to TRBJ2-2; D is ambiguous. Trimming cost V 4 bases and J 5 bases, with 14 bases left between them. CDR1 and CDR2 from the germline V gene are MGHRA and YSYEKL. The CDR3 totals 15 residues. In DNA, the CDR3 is TGCGCCAGCAGCCGGGGAAGAGTTAATACCGGGGAGCTGTTTTTT. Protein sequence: CASSRGRVNTGELFF.

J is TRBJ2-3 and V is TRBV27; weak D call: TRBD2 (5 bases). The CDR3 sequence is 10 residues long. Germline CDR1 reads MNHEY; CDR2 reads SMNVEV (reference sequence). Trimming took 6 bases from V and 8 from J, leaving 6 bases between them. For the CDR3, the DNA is TGTGCCAGCAGACGGGGTACGCAGTATTTT. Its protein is CASRRGTQYF.

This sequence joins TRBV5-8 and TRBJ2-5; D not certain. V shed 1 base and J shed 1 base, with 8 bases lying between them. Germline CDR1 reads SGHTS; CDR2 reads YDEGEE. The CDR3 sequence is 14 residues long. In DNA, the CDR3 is TGTGCCAGCAGCTTGCCCAATTTCCAAGAGACCCAGTACTTC. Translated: CASSLPNFQETQYF. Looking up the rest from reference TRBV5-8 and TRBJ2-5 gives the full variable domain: EAGVTQSPTHLIKTRGQQATLRCSPISGHTSVYWYQQALGLGLQFLLWYDEGEERNRGNFPPRFSGRQFPNYSSELNVNALELEDSALYLCASSLPNFQETQYFGPGTRLLVL.

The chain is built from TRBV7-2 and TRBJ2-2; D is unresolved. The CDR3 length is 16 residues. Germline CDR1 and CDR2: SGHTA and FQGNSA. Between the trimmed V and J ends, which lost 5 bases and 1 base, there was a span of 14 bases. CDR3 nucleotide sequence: TGTGCCAGCAGCCCCAGCGTGGGCAGGAACACCGGGGAGCTGTTTTTT. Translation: CASSPSVGRNTGELFF.

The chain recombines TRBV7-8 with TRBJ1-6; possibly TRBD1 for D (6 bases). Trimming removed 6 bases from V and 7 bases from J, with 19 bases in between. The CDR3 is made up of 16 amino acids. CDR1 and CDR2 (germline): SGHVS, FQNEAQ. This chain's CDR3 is CASRPFGQFGNSPLHF. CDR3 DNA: TGTGCCAGCAGACCTTTCGGACAGTTCGGAAATTCACCCCTCCACTTT. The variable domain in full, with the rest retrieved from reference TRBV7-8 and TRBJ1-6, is GAGVSQSPRYKVAKRGQDVALRCDPISGHVSLFWYQQALGQGPEFLTYFQNEAQLDKSGLPSDRFFAERPEGSVSTLKIQRTQQEDSAVYLCASRPFGQFGNSPLHFGNGTRLTVT.

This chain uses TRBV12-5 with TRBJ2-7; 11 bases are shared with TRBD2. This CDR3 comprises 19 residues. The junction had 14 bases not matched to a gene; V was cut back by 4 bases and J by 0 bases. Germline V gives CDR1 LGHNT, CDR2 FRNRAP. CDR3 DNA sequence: TGTGCTAGTGGTTCCCACCGGACTAGCGGGTTTCCACCCTCCTACGAGCAGTACTTC. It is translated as CASGSHRTSGFPPSYEQYF.

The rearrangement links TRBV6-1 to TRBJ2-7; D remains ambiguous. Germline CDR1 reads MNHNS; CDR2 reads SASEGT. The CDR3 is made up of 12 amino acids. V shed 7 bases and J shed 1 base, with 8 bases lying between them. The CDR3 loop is CASTTPSYEQYF. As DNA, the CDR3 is TGTGCCAGCACCACTCCGTCCTACGAGCAGTACTTC.

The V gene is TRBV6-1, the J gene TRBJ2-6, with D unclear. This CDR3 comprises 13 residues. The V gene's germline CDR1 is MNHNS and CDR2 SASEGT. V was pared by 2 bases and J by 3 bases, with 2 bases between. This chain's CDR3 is CASSEFGANVLTF. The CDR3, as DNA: TGTGCCAGCAGTGAATTTGGGGCCAACGTCCTGACTTTC.

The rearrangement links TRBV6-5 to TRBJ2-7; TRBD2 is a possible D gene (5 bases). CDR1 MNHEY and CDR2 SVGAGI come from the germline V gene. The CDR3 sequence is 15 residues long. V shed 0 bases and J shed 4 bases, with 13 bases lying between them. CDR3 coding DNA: TGTGCCAGCAGTTACTCGATCTCCCCGGGGTACGAGCAGTACTTC. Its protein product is CASSYSISPGYEQYF.

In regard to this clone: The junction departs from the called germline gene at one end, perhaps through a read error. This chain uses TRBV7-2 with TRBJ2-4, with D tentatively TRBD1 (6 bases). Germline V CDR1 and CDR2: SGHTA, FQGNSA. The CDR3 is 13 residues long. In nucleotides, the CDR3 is TGTGCCAGCAGTAGAAGGTCTGGGGACAAGCTGGACTTC. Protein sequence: CASSRRSGDKLDF. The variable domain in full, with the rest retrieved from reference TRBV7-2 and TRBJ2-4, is GAGVSQSPSNKVTEKGKDVELRCDPISGHTALYWYRQSLGQGLEFLIYFQGNSAPDKSGLPSDRFSAERTGGSVSTLTIQRTQQEDSAVYLCASSRRSGDKLDFGAGTRLSVL.

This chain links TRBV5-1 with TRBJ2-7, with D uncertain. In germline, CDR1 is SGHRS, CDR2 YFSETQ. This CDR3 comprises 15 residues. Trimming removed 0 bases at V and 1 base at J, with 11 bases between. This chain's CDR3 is CASSLEGYQSYEQYF. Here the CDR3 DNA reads TGCGCCAGCAGCTTGGAAGGGTACCAGTCCTACGAGCAGTACTTC.